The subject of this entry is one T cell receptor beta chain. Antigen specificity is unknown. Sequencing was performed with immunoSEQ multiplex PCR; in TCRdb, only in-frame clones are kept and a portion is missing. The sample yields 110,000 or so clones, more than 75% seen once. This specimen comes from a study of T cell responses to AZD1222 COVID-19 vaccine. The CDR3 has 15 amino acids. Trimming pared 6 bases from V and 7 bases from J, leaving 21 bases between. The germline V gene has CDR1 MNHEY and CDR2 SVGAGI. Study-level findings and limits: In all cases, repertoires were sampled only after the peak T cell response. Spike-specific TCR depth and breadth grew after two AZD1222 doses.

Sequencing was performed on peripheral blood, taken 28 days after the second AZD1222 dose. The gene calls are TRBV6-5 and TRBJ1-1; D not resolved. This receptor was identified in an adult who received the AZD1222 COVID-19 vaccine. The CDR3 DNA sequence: TGTGCCAGCAGCCCCCGCCGGACCCCATATGATGAAGCTTTCTTT. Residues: CASSPRRTPYDEAFF.